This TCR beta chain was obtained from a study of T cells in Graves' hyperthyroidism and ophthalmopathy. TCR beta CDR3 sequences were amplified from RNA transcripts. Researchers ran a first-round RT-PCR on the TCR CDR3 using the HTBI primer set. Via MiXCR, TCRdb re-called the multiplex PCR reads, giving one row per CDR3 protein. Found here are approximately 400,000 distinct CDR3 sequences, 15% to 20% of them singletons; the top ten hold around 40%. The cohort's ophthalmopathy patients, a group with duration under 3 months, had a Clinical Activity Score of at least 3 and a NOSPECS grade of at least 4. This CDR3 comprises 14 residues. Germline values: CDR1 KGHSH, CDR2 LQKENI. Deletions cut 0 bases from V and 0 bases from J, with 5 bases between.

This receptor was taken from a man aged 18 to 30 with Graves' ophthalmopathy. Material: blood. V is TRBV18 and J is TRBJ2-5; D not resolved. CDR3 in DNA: TGTGCCAGCTCACCACCGAGCCACCAAGAGACCCAGTACTTC. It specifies CASSPPSHQETQYF.